The 26 T cell receptor beta chains reported below all come from one sample, sequenced in a study of Graves' ophthalmopathy and Graves' hyperthyroidism. RNA transcripts yielded amplified TCR beta CDR3 regions. Scientists carried out first-round RT-PCR using HTBI primers and then a second-round multiplex PCR. TCRdb processed the multiplex PCR reads anew with MiXCR; each CDR3 protein has one entry. The table lists almost 750,000 distinct CDR3 sequences, roughly 40% of them singletons. Sample: peripheral blood. The receptors stem from an adult man with Graves' ophthalmopathy.

This clonotype appeared many times. The genes are TRBV29-1 and TRBJ2-7; D may match TRBD1 or TRBD2 (5 bases each). V dropped 5 bases and J dropped 6 bases, with 14 bases sitting between them. The CDR3 covers 12 residues. Germline V gives CDR1 SQVTM, CDR2 ANQGSEA. The CDR3 protein is CSVRDAGGEQYF. The CDR3 DNA is TGCAGCGTTAGGGACGCCGGTGGCGAGCAGTACTTC.

V and J are TRBV24-1 and TRBJ1-5; a possible D gene is TRBD1 (5 bases). This CDR3 is 16 amino acids long. V lost 3 bases and J lost 11, with 22 bases in between. Per the germline V gene, CDR1 is KGHDR and CDR2 is SFDVKD. The CDR3 DNA reads TGTGCCACCAGTGATCGTGGGACTAGCGGGAGTGAGACCCAGCATTTT. This translates into CATSDRGTSGSETQHF.

This clonotype has just a few counts. V gene TRBV4-1 combines with J gene TRBJ1-2; 10 bases line up with TRBD1. Trimming cost V 4 bases and J 4 bases; bases outside gene matches: 12. Germline assignment: CDR1 MGHRA and CDR2 YSYEKL. This CDR3 is built from 17 residues. The DNA for the CDR3 is TGCGCCAGCAGCCGCGCAGGGCCGGGACAGGGGAGCTATGGCTACACCTTC. Its translation is CASSRAGPGQGSYGYTF.

This chain joins TRBV29-1 and TRBJ2-7; D could derive from TRBD1 or TRBD2 (5 bases each). Deletions cut 6 bases from V and 0 bases from J, with 9 bases between. The CDR3 loop spans 12 amino acids. CDR1 and CDR2 (germline): SQVTM, ANQGSEA. The CDR3 DNA follows: TGCAGCGTGGGACGGATCTCCTACGAGCAGTACTTC. It codes for CSVGRISYEQYF.

The chain joins TRBV29-1 to TRBJ1-1; D remains ambiguous. CDR3 length equals 12 residues. The V and J ends lost 7 bases and 1 base respectively, with 10 bases between them. Germline V CDR1 and CDR2: SQVTM, ANQGSEA. The CDR3 reads CSGHSQNTEAFF. The CDR3 nucleotides read TGCAGCGGACACTCACAGAACACTGAAGCTTTCTTT.

The chain carries TRBV25-1 and TRBJ1-6; perhaps TRBD1 as D (6 bases). The V gene lost 5 bases and the J gene lost 7 bases, with 21 bases spanning the gap. Germline V gives CDR1 MGHDK, CDR2 SYGVNS. The CDR3 extends over 17 amino acids. CDR3 sequence reads: CASSYTDTGMPNSPLHF. In DNA, the CDR3 is TGTGCCAGCAGTTACACCGATACAGGGATGCCCAATTCACCCCTCCACTTT.

This clonotype was detected ten times or more. The J gene is TRBJ1-1, the V gene TRBV7-9; 9 positions match TRBD1. The germline V gene has CDR1 SEHNR and CDR2 FQNEAQ (reference sequence). V lost 7 bases to trimming and J lost 3 bases; unmatched junction nucleotides: 6. The length of the CDR3 is 14 residues. DNA for the CDR3: TGTGCCAGCAAGGACAGGGGAGGAGACACTGAAGCTTTCTTT. The encoded protein is CASKDRGGDTEAFF.

This chain connects TRBV6-5 to TRBJ1-5, with 10 bases fitting TRBD1. The CDR3 is 14 residues long. V shed 6 bases and J 9 bases; nucleotides not matched to a gene: 8. Germline V gene sequence: CDR1 MNHEY, CDR2 SVGAGI. The CDR3 bases are TGTGCCAGCAGCAGCGGGACAGGGGATCGGCCCCAGCATTTT. It translates to CASSSGTGDRPQHF.

This clonotype came up a few times. In DNA form, the CDR3 reads TGTGCCAGTAGGCGGGGGGATACACCCCTCCACTTT. This codes for CASRRGDTPLHF. The V call is TRBV19, the J call TRBJ1-6; a weak D match, TRBD1 (5 bases). V lost 6 bases and J 11 bases, leaving 11 bases between the germline ends. Germline assignment: CDR1 LNHDA and CDR2 SQIVND (reference sequence). This CDR3 is 12 amino acids long.

For this clonotype: A single base separates this from a much larger clone, so it may be a read error. The chain employs TRBV10-3 and TRBJ2-7; perhaps TRBD2 as D (5 bases). Per the germline V gene, CDR1 is ENHRY and CDR2 is SYGVKD. The length of the CDR3 is 15 residues. The CDR3 region has the DNA TGTGCCAGCAGTACTCCCGGCCACGGGACCTACGAGCAGTACTTC. Amino acids: CASSTPGHGTYEQYF.

This clonotype has at least ten counts. This chain uses TRBV7-9 with TRBJ2-5; 8 bases agree with TRBD1. The J segment lost 5 bases and the V segment lost 5 bases, leaving 10 bases of the junction unmatched. This CDR3 has 15 residues. Germline-derived CDR1 and CDR2 are SEHNR and FQNEAQ (reference sequence). The CDR3 loop reads CASSPWTGPGETQYF. DNA of the CDR3: TGTGCCAGCAGCCCTTGGACAGGGCCAGGGGAGACCCAGTACTTC.

This clonotype was detected ten times or more. The gene calls are TRBV15 and TRBJ1-4; 7 nucleotides match TRBD1. The CDR3 totals 16 residues. CDR1 is LNHNV and CDR2 is YYDKDF in the germline V gene (reference sequence). V lost 1 base, J lost 0 bases, and 2 bases stayed unmatched. CDR3 in DNA: TGTGCCACCAGCAGAGGCCAGGGGGCAACTAATGAAAAACTGTTTTTT. It is translated as CATSRGQGATNEKLFF.

This clonotype has a handful of counts. The chain is built from TRBV7-2 and TRBJ1-1; 10 nucleotides match TRBD1. Germline-derived CDR1 and CDR2 are SGHTA and FQGNSA. The CDR3 runs to 15 residues. V was clipped by 5 bases and J by 1 base; unmatched bases: 4. CDR3 region: CASSRTGGTNTEAFF. CDR3 coding DNA: TGTGCCAGCAGCCGGACAGGGGGGACGAACACTGAAGCTTTCTTT.

This clonotype has at least ten counts. The rearrangement joins TRBV2 to TRBJ1-6; maybe TRBD1 (6 bases). Germline CDR1 SNHLY, CDR2 FYNNEI. Trimming stripped 7 bases from V and 9 bases from J, with 25 bases between. This CDR3 has 17 amino acids. CDR3 protein: CASIGVRGNRLGSPLHF. For the CDR3, the DNA is TGTGCCAGCATTGGAGTCAGGGGAAACCGCCTTGGTTCACCCCTCCACTTT. Looking up the rest from reference TRBV2 and TRBJ1-6 gives the full variable domain: EPEVTQTPSHQVTQMGQEVILRCVPISNHLYFYWYRQILGQKVEFLVSFYNNEISEKSEIFDDQFSVERPDGSNFTLKIRSTKLEDSAMYFCASIGVRGNRLGSPLHFGNGTRLTVT.

This clonotype was seen a handful of times. The chain recombines TRBV7-9 with TRBJ1-2; D is unclear. V lost 5 bases to trimming and J lost 2 bases, with 12 bases between them. This CDR3 region has 14 residues. Looked up from germline, CDR1 is SEHNR and CDR2 is FQNEAQ (reference sequence). The CDR3 protein is CASSHSSRNYGYTF. The CDR3 bases are TGTGCCAGCAGCCACTCGAGCCGGAACTATGGCTACACCTTC.

This clonotype has more than one count but fewer than ten. V usage is TRBV20-1 and J usage is TRBJ2-7; 8 bases agree with TRBD2. V gave up 0 bases and J gave up 8 bases; unmatched junction bases: 9. The length of the CDR3 is 14 residues. Germline CDR1 and CDR2: DFQATT and SNEGSKA (reference sequence). The CDR3 here is CSAREPGLVFQQYF. In DNA, the CDR3 is TGCAGTGCTAGAGAGCCGGGACTAGTGTTCCAGCAGTACTTC.

The chain has TRBV7-8 and TRBJ1-1; D remains ambiguous. Germline CDR1 reads SGHVS; CDR2 reads FQNEAQ. The length of the CDR3 is 14 residues. V shed 6 bases and J shed 3 bases, with 14 bases lying between them. CDR3 nucleotides: TGTGCCAGCAGTTTAATGGGTGGGGACACTGAAGCTTTCTTT. The encoded protein is CASSLMGGDTEAFF. The full variable domain, in which reference TRBV7-8 and TRBJ1-1 provide the parts outside the CDR3, is GAGVSQSPRYKVAKRGQDVALRCDPISGHVSLFWYQQALGQGPEFLTYFQNEAQLDKSGLPSDRFFAERPEGSVSTLKIQRTQQEDSAVYLCASSLMGGDTEAFFGQGTRLTVV.

Regarding this clonotype: Given the absence of the conserved phenylalanine or tryptophan at the CDR3 end, a read error is likely. The J gene is TRBJ1-1, the V gene TRBV5-4, with D possibly TRBD1 on 5 matching bases. Germline V gene data show CDR1 as SGHNT and CDR2 as YYREEE (reference sequence). The CDR3 has 13 amino acids. V lost 0 bases to trimming and J lost 3 bases, with 6 bases between them. CDR3 sequence reads: CASSLARDTEAFL. The CDR3 DNA reads as TGTGCCAGCAGCTTGGCCAGGGACACTGAAGCTTTCCTT.

The chain combines TRBV29-1 with TRBJ2-7, with 7 positions matching TRBD2. The germline V gene has CDR1 SQVTM and CDR2 ANQGSEA. CDR3 length equals 11 residues. The V and J ends lost 3 bases and 9 bases, in that order; junction bases with no gene match: 5. The chain's CDR3 is CSVDAGERQYF. For the CDR3, the DNA is TGCAGCGTTGACGCGGGAGAAAGGCAGTACTTC.

The V and J genes are TRBV20-1 and TRBJ1-5; D is unclear. Germline V gene sequence: CDR1 DFQATT, CDR2 SNEGSKA (reference sequence). CDR3 length: 14 residues. V lost 7 bases to trimming and J lost 4 bases, with 17 bases between them. The CDR3 coding sequence is TGCAGTGTTATAAGTCCTCATAATAATCAGCCCCAGCATTTT. Its translation: CSVISPHNNQPQHF.

This chain links TRBV10-2 with TRBJ2-7; 10 bases align to TRBD2. The junction had 18 bases not matched to a gene; V was cut back by 4 bases and J by 3 bases. Germline CDR1 and CDR2: WSHSY and SAAADI. The CDR3 runs 19 residues. The CDR3 nucleotides are TGCGCCAGCAGTGTACAAGGTGAAATGATTAGCGGGAGGTTCTACGAGCAGTACTTC. It yields the protein CASSVQGEMISGRFYEQYF.

This clonotype appeared a few times. This chain links TRBV11-2 with TRBJ2-5, with 8 nucleotides matching TRBD2. This CDR3 is 17 amino acids long. From germline, CDR1 is SGHAT and CDR2 FQNNGV. Unmatched junction bases numbered 13, after V lost 6 bases and J lost 1 base. The CDR3 sequence: CASSLSGGLAPQETQYF. For the CDR3, the DNA is TGTGCCAGCAGTCTAAGCGGCGGACTAGCCCCCCAAGAGACCCAGTACTTC.

This clonotype was seen a few times. The V and J genes are TRBV20-1 and TRBJ2-7; D is possibly TRBD1 or TRBD2 (6 bases each). V was cut by 5 bases and J by 0 bases, with 17 bases left in between. CDR1 is DFQATT, CDR2 SNEGSKA, per germline (reference sequence). CDR3 length equals 15 residues. The CDR3 protein is CSAGEGGGISYEQYF. The CDR3 coding sequence is TGCAGTGCTGGCGAAGGAGGGGGTATCTCCTACGAGCAGTACTTC.

This clonotype was recorded at least ten times. The chain joins TRBV7-9 to TRBJ1-4; the D is unclear. V was pared by 0 bases and J by 8 bases, with 13 bases between. The CDR3 has 15 residues. Germline CDR1 SEHNR, CDR2 FQNEAQ (reference sequence). CDR3 in amino acids: CASSLAGSPSEKLFF. CDR3 in DNA: TGTGCCAGCAGCTTAGCGGGAAGCCCTTCCGAAAAACTGTTTTTT.

The J gene is TRBJ2-7, the V gene TRBV5-1; D gene unclear. Germline V lookup: CDR1 SGHRS, CDR2 YFSETQ. The CDR3 has 12 amino acids. With 4 bases removed from V and 6 bases from J, the gap between germline ends came to 11 bases. The CDR3 protein is CASSQNRGEQYF. The CDR3 DNA follows: TGCGCCAGCAGCCAAAACAGAGGCGAGCAGTACTTC.

This clonotype was seen ten or more times. The V gene is TRBV7-9, the J gene TRBJ1-5, with D hard to call. Trimming cost V 1 base and J 9 bases, with 10 bases left between them. The CDR3 runs 13 residues. CDR1 and CDR2 from the germline V gene are SEHNR and FQNEAQ (reference sequence). The CDR3 nucleotides read TGTGCCAGCAGCTTAGGGTCAAACTCGCCCCAGCATTTT. Its translation is CASSLGSNSPQHF.